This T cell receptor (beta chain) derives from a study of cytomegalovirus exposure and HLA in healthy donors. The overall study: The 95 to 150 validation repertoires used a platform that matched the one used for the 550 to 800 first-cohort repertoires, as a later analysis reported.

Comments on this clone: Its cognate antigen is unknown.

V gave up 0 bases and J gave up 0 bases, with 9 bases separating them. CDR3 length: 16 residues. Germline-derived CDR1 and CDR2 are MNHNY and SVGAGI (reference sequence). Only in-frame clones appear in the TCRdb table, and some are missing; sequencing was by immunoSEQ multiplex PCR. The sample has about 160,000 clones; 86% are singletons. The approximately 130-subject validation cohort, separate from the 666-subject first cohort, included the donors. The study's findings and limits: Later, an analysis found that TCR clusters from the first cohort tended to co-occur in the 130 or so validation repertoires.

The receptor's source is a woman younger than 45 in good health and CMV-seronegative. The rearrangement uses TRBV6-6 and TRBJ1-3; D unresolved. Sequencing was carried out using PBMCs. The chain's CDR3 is CASSYSHGSSGNTIYF. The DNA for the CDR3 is TGTGCCAGCAGTTACTCTCACGGAAGCTCTGGAAACACCATATATTTT.